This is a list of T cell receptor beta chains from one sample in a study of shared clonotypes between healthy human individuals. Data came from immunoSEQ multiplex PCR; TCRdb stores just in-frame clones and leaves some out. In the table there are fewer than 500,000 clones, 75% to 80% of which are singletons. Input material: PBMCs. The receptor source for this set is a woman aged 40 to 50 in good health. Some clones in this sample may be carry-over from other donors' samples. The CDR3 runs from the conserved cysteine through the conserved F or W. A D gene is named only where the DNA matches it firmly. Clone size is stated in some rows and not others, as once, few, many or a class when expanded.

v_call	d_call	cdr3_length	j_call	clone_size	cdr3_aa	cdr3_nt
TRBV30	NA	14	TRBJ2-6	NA	CAWSSGSGANVLTF	TGTGCCTGGTCATCGGGTTCTGGGGCCAACGTCCTGACTTTC
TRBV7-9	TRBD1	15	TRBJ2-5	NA	CASSPDGTGGETQYF	TGTGCCAGCAGCCCGGACGGGACAGGTGGGGAGACCCAGTACTTC
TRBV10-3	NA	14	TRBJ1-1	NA	CAISEHVGKTEAFF	TGTGCCATCAGTGAGCACGTAGGGAAGACTGAAGCTTTCTTT
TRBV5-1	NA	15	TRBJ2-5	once	CASSLGPGVQETQYF	TGCGCCAGCAGCTTGGGGCCAGGGGTTCAAGAGACCCAGTACTTC
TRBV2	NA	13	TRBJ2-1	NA	CASTPTRTGEQFF	TGTGCCAGCACCCCAACCCGGACGGGTGAGCAGTTCTTC
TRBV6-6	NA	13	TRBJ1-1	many	CASSYEGNTEAFF	TGTGCCAGCAGTTACGAGGGGAACACTGAAGCTTTCTTT
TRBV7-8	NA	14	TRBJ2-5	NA	CASSPPGTKETQYF	TGTGCCAGCAGCCCCCCCGGGACCAAAGAGACCCAGTACTTC
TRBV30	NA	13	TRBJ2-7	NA	CAWSVGSSYEQYF	TGTGCCTGGAGTGTAGGGTCCTCCTACGAGCAGTACTTC
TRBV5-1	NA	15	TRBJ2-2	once	CASSLEGPGTGELFF	TGCGCCAGCAGCTTGGAGGGCCCGGGGACCGGGGAGCTGTTTTTT
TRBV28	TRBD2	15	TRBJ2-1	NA	CASSSHSGSGNEQFF	TGTGCCAGCAGTTCTCATAGCGGGAGTGGGAATGAGCAGTTCTTC
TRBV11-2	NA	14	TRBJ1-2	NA	CASSSGLSNYGYTF	TGTGCCAGCAGCTCGGGTCTCTCTAACTATGGCTACACCTTC
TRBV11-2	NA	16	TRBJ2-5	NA	CASSLVGGGRQETQYF	TGTGCCAGCAGCTTAGTTGGAGGGGGCCGGCAAGAGACCCAGTACTTC
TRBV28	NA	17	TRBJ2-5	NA	CASSFTGTGTPAETQYF	TGTGCCAGCAGTTTTACTGGCACAGGGACCCCAGCAGAGACCCAGTACTTC
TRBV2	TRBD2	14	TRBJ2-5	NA	CASSEAAGGETQYF	TGTGCCAGCAGTGAAGCAGCGGGAGGAGAGACCCAGTACTTC
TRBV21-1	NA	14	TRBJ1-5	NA	CASKQGGRNQPQHF	TGTGCCAGCAAACAGGGGGGAAGAAATCAGCCCCAGCATTTT
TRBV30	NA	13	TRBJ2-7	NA	CAWSLQTEAEQYF	TGTGCCTGGAGTTTACAGACAGAAGCCGAGCAGTACTTC
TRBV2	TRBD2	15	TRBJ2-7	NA	CASSREGLNLYEQYF	TGTGCCAGCAGTCGGGAGGGACTTAACCTCTACGAGCAGTACTTC
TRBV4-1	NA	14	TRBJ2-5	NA	CASSQVERQETQYF	TGCGCCAGCAGCCAAGTAGAGCGGCAAGAGACCCAGTACTTC
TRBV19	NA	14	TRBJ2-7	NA	CASRDSSSSYEQYF	TGTGCCAGTCGGGACTCCTCCAGCTCCTACGAGCAGTACTTC
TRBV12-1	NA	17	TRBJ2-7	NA	CASSTRVSGGEPYEQYF	TGTGCCAGCAGCACCAGGGTTAGTGGGGGCGAACCCTACGAGCAGTACTTC
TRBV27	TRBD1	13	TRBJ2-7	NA	CASRRTGAYEQYF	TGTGCCAGCAGAAGGACAGGGGCCTACGAGCAGTACTTC
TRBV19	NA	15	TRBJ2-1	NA	CASSSRERSYNEQFF	TGTGCCAGTAGCTCGAGGGAGAGATCCTACAATGAGCAGTTCTTC
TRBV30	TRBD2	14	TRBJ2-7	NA	CAWSRTSGRDEQYF	TGTGCCTGGAGTCGGACTAGCGGGAGAGACGAGCAGTACTTC
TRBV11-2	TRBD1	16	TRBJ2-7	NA	CASSLDPSGQSYEQYF	TGTGCCAGCAGCTTAGATCCGTCGGGACAGTCCTACGAGCAGTACTTC
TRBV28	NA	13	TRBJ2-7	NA	CASSLLGRYEQYF	TGTGCCAGCAGTTTATTGGGTAGATACGAGCAGTACTTC
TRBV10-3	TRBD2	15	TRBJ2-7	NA	CAISVGASGRLEQYF	TGTGCCATCAGTGTTGGGGCTAGCGGGAGGCTAGAGCAGTACTTC
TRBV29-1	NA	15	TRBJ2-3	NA	CSVPSPSAITDTQYF	TGCAGCGTTCCCTCTCCTAGCGCTATCACAGATACGCAGTATTTT
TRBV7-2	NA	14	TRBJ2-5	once	CASSSGGAGETQYF	TGTGCCAGCAGCTCTGGGGGAGCGGGAGAGACCCAGTACTTC
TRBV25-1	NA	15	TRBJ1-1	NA	CASSESGTTNTEAFF	TGTGCCAGCAGCGAATCCGGGACAACGAACACTGAAGCTTTCTTT
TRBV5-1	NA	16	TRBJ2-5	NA	CASSLGVGTDQETQYF	TGCGCCAGCAGCTTGGGGGTAGGGACGGACCAAGAGACCCAGTACTTC
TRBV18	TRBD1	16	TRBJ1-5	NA	CASSLNLGTVAQPQHF	TGTGCCAGCTCCCTCAATTTGGGGACAGTGGCTCAGCCCCAGCATTTT
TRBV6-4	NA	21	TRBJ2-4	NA	CASSDCKGVGAPPLAKNIQYF	TGTGCCAGCAGTGACTGTAAAGGCGTGGGAGCGCCACCCCTAGCCAAAAACATTCAGTACTTC
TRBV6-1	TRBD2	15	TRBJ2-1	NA	CASSAGTSGSSGQFF	TGTGCCAGCAGTGCCGGGACTAGCGGGAGTAGTGGGCAGTTCTTC
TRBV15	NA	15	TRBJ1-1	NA	CATSLPSFGLTEAFF	TGTGCCACCAGCCTACCGTCCTTCGGGTTAACTGAAGCTTTCTTT
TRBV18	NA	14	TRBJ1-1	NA	CASSPVGGNTEAFF	TGTGCCAGCTCACCGGTTGGGGGGAACACTGAAGCTTTCTTT
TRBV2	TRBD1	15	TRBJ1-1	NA	CASSLDQGAGTEAFF	TGTGCCAGCAGTCTTGACCAGGGGGCAGGCACTGAAGCTTTCTTT
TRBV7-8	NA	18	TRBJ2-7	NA	CASSLATPTGPRSYEQYF	TGTGCCAGCAGCTTAGCCACCCCGACAGGCCCGAGATCCTACGAGCAGTACTTC
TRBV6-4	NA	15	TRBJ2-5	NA	CASSGCTTVGETQYF	TGTGCCAGCAGTGGCTGCACGACAGTTGGAGAGACCCAGTACTTC
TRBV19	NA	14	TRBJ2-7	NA	CAAKRTRWGNEQYF	TGTGCCGCAAAAAGGACCCGCTGGGGCAACGAGCAGTACTTC
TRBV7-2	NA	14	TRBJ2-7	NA	CASSPPGLSYEQYF	TGTGCCAGCAGCCCTCCGGGATTATCCTACGAGCAGTACTTC
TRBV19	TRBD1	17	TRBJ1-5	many	CASSTRTGGYSNQPQHF	TGTGCCAGTAGTACCCGGACAGGGGGCTATAGCAATCAGCCCCAGCATTTT
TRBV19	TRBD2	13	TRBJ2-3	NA	CASRLAGTDTQYF	TGTGCCAGCCGACTAGCGGGTACAGATACGCAGTATTTT
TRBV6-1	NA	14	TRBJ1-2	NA	CASSVRTSNYGYTF	TGTGCCAGCAGTGTTCGGACTTCTAACTATGGCTACACCTTC
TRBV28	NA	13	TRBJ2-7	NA	CASSLPLASEQYF	TGTGCCAGCAGTTTACCTCTAGCGTCCGAGCAGTACTTC
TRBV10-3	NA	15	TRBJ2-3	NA	CAISAGTPYTDTQYF	TGTGCCATCAGTGCGGGGACCCCTTACACAGATACGCAGTATTTT
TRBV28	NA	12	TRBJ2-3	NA	CASSPYTDTQYF	TGTGCCAGCAGTCCGTACACAGATACGCAGTATTTT
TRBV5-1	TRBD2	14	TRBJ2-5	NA	CASRSGGSQETQYF	TGCGCCAGCAGATCGGGCGGGAGCCAAGAGACCCAGTACTTC
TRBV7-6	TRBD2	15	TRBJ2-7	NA	CASSILAGDNYEQYF	TGTGCCAGCAGCATCTTAGCGGGAGATAACTACGAGCAGTACTTC
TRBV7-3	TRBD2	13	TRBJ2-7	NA	CASSLAGGNEQYF	TGTGCCAGCAGCCTAGCGGGAGGGAACGAGCAGTACTTC